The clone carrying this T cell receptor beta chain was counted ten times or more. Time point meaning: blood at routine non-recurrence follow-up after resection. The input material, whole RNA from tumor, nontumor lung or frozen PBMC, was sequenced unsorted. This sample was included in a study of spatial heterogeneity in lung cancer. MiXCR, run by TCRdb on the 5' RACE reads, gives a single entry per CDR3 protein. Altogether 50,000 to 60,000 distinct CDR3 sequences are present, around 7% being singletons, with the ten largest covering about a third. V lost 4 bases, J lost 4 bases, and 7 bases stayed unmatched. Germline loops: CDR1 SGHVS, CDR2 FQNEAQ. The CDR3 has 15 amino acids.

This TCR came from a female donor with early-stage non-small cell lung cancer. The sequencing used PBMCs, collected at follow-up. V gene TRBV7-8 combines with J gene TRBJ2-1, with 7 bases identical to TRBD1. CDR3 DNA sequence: TGTGCCAGCAGCTGGGCCCAGACAGGGTACAATGAGCAGTTCTTC. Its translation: CASSWAQTGYNEQFF.